This entry lists 11 T cell receptor beta chains sequenced from one sample in a study of T cells in Graves' hyperthyroidism and ophthalmopathy. It was RNA transcripts that yielded the amplified TCR beta CDR3 regions. HTBI primers were the set used in a first-round RT-PCR of the TCR CDR3. Each CDR3 protein gets one entry after TCRdb re-called the multiplex PCR reads with MiXCR. The table includes about 640,000 distinct CDR3 sequences, roughly 20% detected once. Material for sequencing was blood. The receptors were gathered from a man under 40 with Graves' ophthalmopathy.

This clonotype has just a few counts. The chain carries TRBV29-1 and TRBJ2-1; 7 positions agree with TRBD2. With 4 bases clipped from V and 5 bases from J, the junction kept 5 bases outside the gene matches. The CDR3 spans 13 residues. Germline CDR1 is SQVTM and CDR2 is ANQGSEA. The CDR3 region is CSVAASGNNEQFF. The CDR3 DNA follows: TGCAGCGTTGCTGCTAGCGGTAACAATGAGCAGTTCTTC.

V and J are TRBV12-3 or TRBV12-4 and TRBJ2-1; no firm D call. V lost 5 bases, J lost 8 bases, and 10 bases lay in between. The CDR3 extends over 12 amino acids. CDR3 DNA sequence: TGTGCCAGCAGTCTTAGCATCCATGAGCAGTTCTTC. Translating gives CASSLSIHEQFF.

In regard to this clonotype: A much larger clone sits a single nucleotide away, making a read error possible. V gene TRBV9 combines with J gene TRBJ2-1; 10 bases agree with TRBD2. The CDR3 is 15 amino acids. Germline CDR1 SGDLS, CDR2 YYNGEE. Germline trimming cut 4 bases from V and 3 bases from J; bases unmatched to any gene: 4. The CDR3 region is CASSTGTSDYNEQFF. In DNA, the CDR3 is TGTGCCAGCAGCACCGGGACTAGCGACTACAATGAGCAGTTCTTC.

V is TRBV5-1 and J is TRBJ2-7; TRBD1 aligns across 8 bases. Germline V gene sequence: CDR1 SGHRS, CDR2 YFSETQ. Losses at the gene ends were 0 bases for V and 6 bases for J; bases not matched to a gene: 2. The CDR3 covers 13 residues. This CDR3 reads CASSLGTGPEQYF. CDR3 DNA: TGCGCCAGCAGCTTGGGGACAGGGCCCGAGCAGTACTTC.

This clonotype came up many times. The chain uses TRBV11-2 and TRBJ2-4, with 8 bases identical to TRBD2. V shed 2 bases and J 7 bases; nucleotides not matched to a gene: 4. The CDR3 contains 14 residues. The germline CDR1 and CDR2 sequences are SGHAT and FQNNGV. The CDR3 reads CASSLQAGANIQYF. The CDR3 DNA reads as TGTGCCAGCAGCTTACAAGCGGGAGCCAACATTCAGTACTTC. Full variable domain (rest looked up from reference TRBV11-2 and TRBJ2-4): EAGVAQSPRYKIIEKRQSVAFWCNPISGHATLYWYQQILGQGPKLLIQFQNNGVVDDSQLPKDRFSAERLKGVDSTLKIQPAKLEDSAVYLCASSLQAGANIQYFGAGTRLSVL.

V is TRBV28 and J is TRBJ1-1; D gene unclear. With 7 bases removed from V and 1 base from J, the gap between germline ends came to 19 bases. Germline V lookup: CDR1 MDHEN, CDR2 SYDVKM. The CDR3 runs 16 residues. CDR3 coding DNA: TGTGCCAGCACCCTAGCCCCGAAGGGCTCGAACACTGAAGCTTTCTTT. Translated, it gives CASTLAPKGSNTEAFF.

Comments on this clonotype: A junction end diverges from the germline sequence, so it may reflect a read error. The rearrangement uses TRBV5-1 and TRBJ2-3, with TRBD2 matching 7 bases. The length of the CDR3 is 16 residues. Germline V CDR1 and CDR2: SGHRS, YFSETQ. The CDR3: CANSLGTTMVTDTQYF. CDR3 DNA sequence: TGCGCCAACAGCCTAGGGACTACTATGGTCACAGATACGCAGTATTTT.

The chain links TRBV6-1 to TRBJ2-7; 8 positions agree with TRBD2. The germline CDR1 and CDR2 sequences are MNHNS and SASEGT. This CDR3 region has 16 residues. V gave up 2 bases and J gave up 5 bases; unmatched junction bases: 11. The CDR3 protein is CASSEKGAGGRHEQYF. The CDR3 DNA follows: TGTGCCAGCAGTGAAAAAGGGGCGGGAGGAAGACACGAGCAGTACTTC.

This clonotype was seen ten or more times. CDR3 nucleotide sequence: TGTGCCAGCAGTCCCGACAGGAGGTACCAAGAGACCCAGTACTTC. Encoded protein: CASSPDRRYQETQYF. The chain is built from TRBV28 and TRBJ2-5, with D possibly being TRBD1 (6 bases). Germline V CDR1 and CDR2: MDHEN, SYDVKM. The CDR3 extends over 15 amino acids. V lost 5 bases and J lost 0, with 13 bases in between.

The chain joins TRBV4-1 to TRBJ2-1, with 7 bases fitting TRBD2. The J segment lost 4 bases and the V segment lost 3 bases, leaving 12 bases of the junction unmatched. The germline CDR1 and CDR2 sequences are MGHRA and YSYEKL. This CDR3 has 17 residues. CDR3 DNA: TGCGCCAGCAGCCACGACCCCGGCCTAGCGGCTTACAATGAGCAGTTCTTC. Amino acid sequence: CASSHDPGLAAYNEQFF.

The chain has TRBV5-1 and TRBJ1-1; D not resolved. V lost 7 bases to trimming and J lost 3 bases, with 13 bases between them. Germline CDR1 SGHRS, CDR2 YFSETQ. The CDR3 is made up of 13 amino acids. The CDR3 here is CASRHLSDTEAFF. The CDR3 region has the DNA TGCGCCAGCCGACATTTATCGGACACTGAAGCTTTCTTT.